Presented here are 22 T cell receptor beta chains from one specimen sequenced in a study of preoperative IRX-2 immunotherapy in early breast cancer. Data came from immunoSEQ multiplex PCR; TCRdb stores just in-frame clones and leaves some out. The repertoire consists of about 3,000 clones, with around 79% occurring once and the leading ten covering about 14%. Stated treatment: preoperative locoregional IRX-2 cytokine immunotherapy. The specimen comprised tumor tissue, sampled after IRX-2 immunotherapy. The receptors come from a human donor with breast cancer.

This clone was detected a few times. The V gene is TRBV30, the J gene TRBJ2-7; 7 bases are a match to TRBD1. The length of the CDR3 is 14 residues. V lost 3 bases to trimming and J lost 4 bases; unmatched junction nucleotides: 9. CDR1 and CDR2 (germline): GTSNPN, SVGIG (reference sequence). CDR3 nucleotide sequence: TGTGCCTGGAGCGAAGACAGGGCGGCATACGAGCAGTACTTC. It codes for CAWSEDRAAYEQYF.

The chain combines TRBV28 with TRBJ1-2; 7 nucleotides match TRBD1. The CDR3 totals 12 residues. CDR1 is MDHEN and CDR2 is SYDVKM in the germline V gene. Germline trimming cut 8 bases from V and 1 base from J; bases unmatched to any gene: 1. The CDR3 bases are TGTGCCAGCTACAGGGGTAACTATGGCTACACCTTC. It codes for CASYRGNYGYTF.

This rearrangement joins TRBV6-8 to TRBJ1-1; D possibly corresponds to TRBD1 (6 bases). V was cut by 3 bases and J by 5 bases, with 25 bases left in between. Germline V gene data show CDR1 as MNHGY and CDR2 as SAAAGT. The CDR3 runs to 18 residues. The CDR3 region has the DNA TGTGCCAGCAGTTATTGGACAGAGCGGAATAATGTGGGAACTGAAGCTTTCTTT. As protein: CASSYWTERNNVGTEAFF.

This clone appeared a single time. V is TRBV6-8 and J is TRBJ2-7; 7 bases are shared with TRBD2. CDR1 and CDR2 from the germline V gene are MNHGY and SAAAGT. Trimming cost V 6 bases and J 2 bases; bases outside gene matches: 7. This CDR3 spans 14 amino acids. The CDR3 DNA sequence: TGTGCCAGCAGACGGGAACGGGGGGCCTACGAGCAGTACTTC. It encodes CASRRERGAYEQYF.

This clone was counted once. The chain joins TRBV7-8 to TRBJ1-1; D is perhaps TRBD1 (6 bases). The CDR3 covers 15 residues. The germline CDR1 and CDR2 sequences are SGHVS and FQNEAQ. V lost 5 bases to trimming and J lost 1 base, with 14 bases between them. The CDR3 here is CASSTRGTANTEAFF. As DNA, the CDR3 is TGTGCCAGCAGCACCAGGGGAACCGCGAACACTGAAGCTTTCTTT.

V and J are TRBV28 and TRBJ1-5; a possible D gene is TRBD1 (5 bases). CDR1 and CDR2 (germline): MDHEN, SYDVKM. V shed 4 bases and J shed 3 bases, with 16 bases lying between them. CDR3 length equals 16 residues. The CDR3 loop reads CASSSNLGGDNQPQHF. DNA of the CDR3: TGTGCCAGCAGTTCGAATCTCGGGGGAGACAATCAGCCCCAGCATTTT.

Within the sample, this clone is large. Relative to the germline gene, one junction end is altered; a read error may explain this. The J gene is TRBJ1-1, the V gene TRBV6-8; the D gene is possibly TRBD1 (5 bases). There are 14 residues in the CDR3. The germline CDR1 and CDR2 sequences are MNHGY and SAAAGT. The DNA for the CDR3 is TGTGCCAGCAGTGACTCGATGGGGGGCACTGAAGCTTTCTTT. This encodes CASSDSMGGTEAFF.

J is TRBJ2-3 and V is TRBV6-8, with D possibly being TRBD2 (5 bases). The CDR3 has 16 residues. The V and J ends lost 2 bases and 0 bases respectively, with 12 bases between them. Germline V gene lookup returns CDR1 MNHGY and CDR2 SAAAGT. Written as DNA, the CDR3 is TGTGCCAGCAGTTACGGGAGCCCGATAAGCACAGATACGCAGTATTTT. It encodes CASSYGSPISTDTQYF.

This chain links TRBV7-1 with TRBJ2-6; TRBD1 aligns across 9 bases. TRBV7-1 is recorded as an ORF, its role being uncertain. The CDR3 consists of 17 residues. The J segment lost 0 bases and the V segment lost 3 bases, leaving 3 bases of the junction unmatched. CDR3 bases: TGTGCCAGCAGCTCCGGGACAGGGCTCTCTGGGGCCAACGTCCTGACTTTC. It encodes CASSSGTGLSGANVLTF.

The rearrangement joins TRBV28 to TRBJ2-3; D may be TRBD1 or TRBD2 (6 bases each). Germline V lookup: CDR1 MDHEN, CDR2 SYDVKM. V lost 8 bases, J lost 2 bases, and 14 bases lay in between. This CDR3 comprises 14 residues. The CDR3 loop reads CASAQGGPTDTQYF. CDR3 sequence (DNA): TGTGCCAGCGCCCAAGGGGGGCCCACAGATACGCAGTATTTT.

The chain employs TRBV19 and TRBJ2-3, with 8 bases identical to TRBD1. The junction had 10 bases not matched to a gene; V was cut back by 5 bases and J by 6 bases. This CDR3 contains 15 residues. The V gene's germline CDR1 is LNHDA and CDR2 SQIVND (reference sequence). CDR3 DNA sequence: TGTGCCAGTAGTCTCGGACAGGGTGTTGGGGATACGCAGTATTTT. It codes for CASSLGQGVGDTQYF. The full variable domain, in which reference TRBV19 and TRBJ2-3 provide the parts outside the CDR3, is DGGITQSPKYLFRKEGQNVTLSCEQNLNHDAMYWYRQDPGQGLRLIYYSQIVNDFQKGDIAEGYSVSREKKESFPLTVTSAQKNPTAFYLCASSLGQGVGDTQYFGPGTRLTVL.

The chain joins TRBV15 to TRBJ2-7; 7 positions match TRBD1. This CDR3 is built from 20 residues. The J segment lost 1 base and the V segment lost 3 bases, leaving 21 bases of the junction unmatched. Germline V gene data show CDR1 as LNHNV and CDR2 as YYDKDF (reference sequence). CDR3 nucleotide sequence: TGTGCCACCAGCAGCGACAGATTTCTACAGGGGTCCAAGCCATCCTACGAGCAGTACTTC. Its translation is CATSSDRFLQGSKPSYEQYF.

The gene calls are TRBV7-1 and TRBJ2-4; D may be TRBD1 or TRBD2 (5 bases each). TRBV7-1 is an ORF, and what it does is uncertain. Deletions cut 7 bases from V and 1 base from J, with 11 bases between. This CDR3 has 14 residues. The CDR3 coding sequence is TGTGCCAGCACGGGGCTTGGGGCCAAAAACATTCAGTACTTC. This sequence encodes CASTGLGAKNIQYF.

This clone was detected only a few times. The chain couples TRBV18 to TRBJ1-5; 7 bases line up with TRBD1. CDR3 size: 16 residues. V lost 3 bases, J lost 0 bases, and 5 bases stayed unmatched. Germline CDR1 reads KGHSH; CDR2 reads LQKENI. The CDR3 protein is CASSPTGDISNQPQHF. Here the CDR3 DNA reads TGTGCCAGCTCACCTACAGGGGATATTAGCAATCAGCCCCAGCATTTT.

This sequence joins TRBV28 and TRBJ2-7; 13 positions match TRBD2. CDR1 and CDR2 from the germline V gene are MDHEN and SYDVKM. The CDR3 length is 15 residues. The V segment lost 7 bases and the J segment 5 bases; nucleotides outside the gene matches: 8. The chain's CDR3 is CASIRTSGSFHEQYF. The CDR3 DNA reads as TGTGCCAGCATTCGGACTAGCGGGAGTTTCCACGAGCAGTACTTC.

The chain recombines TRBV14 with TRBJ2-7; TRBD2 is a possible D gene (6 bases). The V end lost 4 bases, the J end lost 5 bases, and 15 bases lay between the germline ends. The germline V gene encodes CDR1 SGHDN and CDR2 FVKESK. This CDR3 contains 14 residues. CDR3 loop: CASSLGGRRNEQYF. The CDR3 DNA is TGTGCCAGCAGCCTGGGGGGAAGGAGAAACGAGCAGTACTTC.

The chain joins TRBV10-2 to TRBJ2-3, with TRBD2 matching 9 bases. The CDR3 is 15 amino acids. V gave up 2 bases and J gave up 8 bases; unmatched junction bases: 8. Germline CDR1 and CDR2: WSHSY and SAAADI. CDR3 in amino acids: CASSERLADLGTQYF. Written as DNA, the CDR3 is TGCGCCAGCAGTGAGAGACTAGCGGACCTCGGTACGCAGTATTTT.

The chain recombines TRBV7-7 with TRBJ2-2, with a tentative D call TRBD1 (6 bases). Germline values: CDR1 SSHAT, CDR2 FNYEAQ (reference sequence). V was cut by 5 bases and J by 4 bases, with 14 bases left in between. The CDR3 runs to 15 residues. DNA for the CDR3: TGTGCCAGCAGCCACGTGGCACAGGGCACCGGGGAGCTGTTTTTT. It codes for CASSHVAQGTGELFF.

This sequence joins TRBV18 and TRBJ1-3; D not resolved. Per the germline V gene, CDR1 is KGHSH and CDR2 is LQKENI. The CDR3 covers 15 residues. V was pared by 2 bases and J by 0 bases, with 8 bases between. CDR3 DNA sequence: TGTGCCAGCTCACCATATCCAAACTCTGGAAACACCATATATTTT. This sequence encodes CASSPYPNSGNTIYF. Variable domain in full (rest from reference TRBV18 and TRBJ1-3): NAGVMQNPRHLVRRRGQEARLRCSPMKGHSHVYWYRQLPEEGLKFMVYLQKENIIDESGMPKERFSAEFPKEGPSILRIQQVVRGDSAAYFCASSPYPNSGNTIYFGEGSWLTVV.

There are a few counts of this clone. The chain carries TRBV23-1 and TRBJ1-1; no reliable D call. TRBV23-1 belongs to the ORF category, with a function that is uncertain. V was clipped by 6 bases and J by 1 base, with 9 bases between them. This CDR3 region has 13 residues. The CDR3 here is CASSLYSNTEAFF. CDR3 DNA: TGCGCCAGCAGCTTGTACTCGAACACTGAAGCTTTCTTT.

In this sample, this clone turned up once. The chain links TRBV6-8 to TRBJ1-1, with TRBD1 as a possible D gene (6 bases). The CDR3 runs to 16 residues. The V and J ends lost 4 bases and 1 base respectively, with 16 bases between them. Germline V lookup: CDR1 MNHGY, CDR2 SAAAGT. In DNA, the CDR3 is TGTGCCAGCAGTTCCCCCCAGGGGCCCTCGAACACTGAAGCTTTCTTT. It encodes CASSSPQGPSNTEAFF.

This clone appeared a single time. The V gene is TRBV7-1, the J gene TRBJ2-7, with D hard to call. TRBV7-1 has ORF status, its function being uncertain. V was shortened by 4 bases and J by 0 bases, with 13 bases between the two germline ends. The length of the CDR3 is 15 residues. The chain's CDR3 is CASSLLAFSSYEQYF. The CDR3 DNA reads TGTGCCAGCAGCTTATTGGCCTTTAGCTCCTACGAGCAGTACTTC.